The 9 T cell receptor beta chains in this list originate from one sample, sequenced in a study of technical replicates of blood from four donors. Sequencing used immunoSEQ multiplex PCR; TCRdb keeps in-frame clones, though not all of them. There are about 13,000 clones in the sample; 65% to 90% occur only once, and roughly an eighth lies in the top ten. The sequencing sample was made of PBMCs. The source of these receptors is a human donor in good health.

V gene TRBV19 combines with J gene TRBJ2-7; D gene ambiguous. V was cut by 4 bases and J by 4 bases, with 5 bases left in between. This CDR3 comprises 11 residues. Germline V gene lookup returns CDR1 LNHDA and CDR2 SQIVND (reference sequence). The CDR3 coding sequence is TGTGCCAGTAGTACTATGTACGAGCAGTACTTC. As protein: CASSTMYEQYF.

This clone was counted a few times. J is TRBJ2-2 and V is TRBV10-1, with 10 bases that match TRBD2. The length of the CDR3 is 15 residues. Germline-derived CDR1 and CDR2 are WNHNN and SYGVQD (reference sequence). V lost 4 bases, J lost 4 bases, and 3 bases stayed unmatched. The CDR3 nucleotides read TGCGCCAGCAGTGTAGCGGGAGGTAGCACCGGGGAGCTGTTTTTT. Its protein product is CASSVAGGSTGELFF.

The chain combines TRBV30 with TRBJ2-7; TRBD2 matches at 8 bases. V dropped 3 bases and J dropped 4; count of bases not matched to a gene: 14. This CDR3 has 16 amino acids. The germline gives CDR1 GTSNPN, CDR2 SVGIG (reference sequence). Here the CDR3 DNA reads TGTGCCTGGAGACCTCCTGGGAGCGGGAGAGGTTACGAGCAGTACTTC. Its translation: CAWRPPGSGRGYEQYF.

The table lists this clone with a count of one. V and J are TRBV6-1 and TRBJ2-2, with D tentatively TRBD1 (5 bases). CDR1 and CDR2 (germline): MNHNS, SASEGT. The CDR3 consists of 18 residues. Trimming left V 1 base short and J 0 bases short, with 15 bases between. The CDR3 sequence is CASSEEVQGRANTGELFF. DNA for the CDR3: TGTGCCAGCAGTGAAGAGGTGCAGGGCCGCGCGAACACCGGGGAGCTGTTTTTT.

This chain links TRBV11-2 with TRBJ2-7; 11 nucleotides align to TRBD2. This CDR3 spans 17 amino acids. Per germline, CDR1 SGHAT and CDR2 FQNNGV. J gave up 2 bases and V 4 bases, and 10 bases lay outside the gene matches. CDR3 residues: CASSSIAGGPVTYEQYF. CDR3 DNA: TGTGCCAGCAGCTCAATAGCGGGAGGGCCTGTAACCTACGAGCAGTACTTC. The full variable domain, with the rest looked up from reference TRBV11-2 and TRBJ2-7, is EAGVAQSPRYKIIEKRQSVAFWCNPISGHATLYWYQQILGQGPKLLIQFQNNGVVDDSQLPKDRFSAERLKGVDSTLKIQPAKLEDSAVYLCASSSIAGGPVTYEQYFGPGTRLTVT.

The chain has TRBV5-1 and TRBJ2-3, with 8 bases aligning to TRBD1. CDR3 size: 14 residues. The germline gives CDR1 SGHRS, CDR2 YFSETQ. V shed 4 bases, J shed 4 bases, and the junction held 5 bases outside the gene matches. The CDR3 DNA sequence: TGCGCCAGCAGCACCGGACAGGGACCAGATACGCAGTATTTT. This encodes CASSTGQGPDTQYF.

The sample holds a few counts of this clone. The chain links TRBV6-5 to TRBJ1-3, with D unclear. Germline V gene data show CDR1 as MNHEY and CDR2 as SVGAGI. Deletions cut 0 bases from V and 4 bases from J, with 10 bases between. This CDR3 region has 15 residues. The CDR3 reads CASSYSSILGNTIYF. The DNA of the CDR3 is TGTGCCAGCAGTTACTCGAGTATCCTAGGAAACACCATATATTTT.

V usage is TRBV23-1 and J usage is TRBJ2-7; 7 nucleotides line up with TRBD1. TRBV23-1 is an open reading frame, and its role is uncertain. The ends lost 7 bases at V and 3 bases at J; junction bases unmatched: 15. The CDR3 length is 16 residues. The CDR3 here is CASTCPRDRALYEQYF. CDR3 bases: TGCGCCAGCACCTGCCCCCGGGACAGAGCCCTCTACGAGCAGTACTTC.

The chain carries TRBV5-1 and TRBJ1-1; 8 nucleotides agree with TRBD1. This CDR3 is built from 13 residues. V shed 4 bases, J shed 6 bases, and the junction held 5 bases outside the gene matches. Germline V gene data show CDR1 as SGHRS and CDR2 as YFSETQ. CDR3 sequence: CASSGTGRSEAFF. CDR3 sequence (DNA): TGCGCCAGCAGCGGGACAGGACGCTCTGAAGCTTTCTTT.